Below, 28 T cell receptor beta chains from the same sample are listed, as sequenced in a study of T-cell reconstitution after alpha-beta-depleted transplantation in children. Library preparation (for TCRbeta) was performed with unique molecular identifiers. TCRdb used MiXCR to reprocess the PCR reads, holding one entry per CDR3 protein. Among almost 500,000 distinct CDR3 sequences, about an eighth were seen once, and the ten largest hold around 5.8%. The sample in question was PBMCs from the stem cell graft donor, obtained from the stem cell graft. The receptors shown here come from a human donor who donated a stem cell graft to a child with combined immunodeficiency.

This clonotype occurred many times. This chain connects TRBV3-1 to TRBJ2-1, with D uncertain. The CDR3 extends over 12 amino acids. V lost 2 bases, J lost 3 bases, and 2 bases lay in between. Germline lookup yields CDR1 LGHDT and CDR2 YNNKEL (reference sequence). CDR3 bases: TGTGCCAGCAGCCAAATCTACAATGAGCAGTTCTTC. Translating it yields CASSQIYNEQFF.

V gene TRBV5-1 combines with J gene TRBJ1-6, with TRBD1 matching 8 bases. The germline CDR1 and CDR2 sequences are SGHRS and YFSETQ. V shed 4 bases, J shed 9 bases, and the junction held 6 bases outside the gene matches. This CDR3 has 14 amino acids. CDR3 region: CASSIAQGGSPLHF. The CDR3 DNA reads as TGCGCCAGCAGCATCGCACAGGGGGGTTCACCCCTCCACTTT.

This clonotype was counted only a few times. The V gene is TRBV7-8, the J gene TRBJ2-3; 8 bases agree with TRBD2. This CDR3 is built from 19 residues. Germline loops: CDR1 SGHVS, CDR2 FQNEAQ. The junction had 19 bases not matched to a gene; V was cut back by 3 bases and J by 5 bases. CDR3 amino acids: CASSFPVDFSGGPVDTQYF. The CDR3 DNA reads TGTGCCAGCAGCTTCCCGGTAGATTTTTCGGGGGGGCCAGTAGATACGCAGTATTTT.

The rearrangement joins TRBV5-1 to TRBJ1-1; D remains ambiguous. Germline V lookup: CDR1 SGHRS, CDR2 YFSETQ. This CDR3 contains 15 residues. Trimming took off 1 base at V and 0 bases at J, with 10 bases between the two ends. CDR3: CASSLRREMNTEAFF. The CDR3 coding sequence is TGCGCCAGCAGCTTGAGAAGGGAGATGAACACTGAAGCTTTCTTT. Filled out from reference TRBV5-1 and TRBJ1-1, the complete variable domain reads KAGVTQTPRYLIKTRGQQVTLSCSPISGHRSVSWYQQTPGQGLQFLFEYFSETQRNKGNFPGRFSGRQFSNSRSEMNVSTLELGDSALYLCASSLRREMNTEAFFGQGTRLTVV.

The chain uses TRBV6-1 and TRBJ1-1, with D tentatively TRBD1 (5 bases). Germline V gives CDR1 MNHNS, CDR2 SASEGT. Trimming removed 6 bases at V and 4 bases at J, with 15 bases between. The CDR3 runs 14 residues. CDR3 coding DNA: TGTGCCAGCAGGTCGGGATGGGGCCTCACTGAAGCTTTCTTT. Its protein is CASRSGWGLTEAFF.

This clonotype was seen more than once but under ten times. This sequence joins TRBV20-1 and TRBJ2-2; the match to TRBD1 covers 7 bases. The CDR3 extends over 16 amino acids. Trimming at V came to 1 base and at J to 1 base, leaving 6 bases not matched to a gene. Germline V CDR1 and CDR2: DFQATT, SNEGSKA (reference sequence). The CDR3 DNA follows: TGCAGTGCTAGAGTTGGGCGGACAGGGAACACCGGGGAGCTGTTTTTT. Translating gives CSARVGRTGNTGELFF.

This clonotype was seen a handful of times. The chain joins TRBV12-5 to TRBJ2-5; D unclear. The CDR3 has 11 residues. The ends were cut back, 5 bases at V and 3 bases at J, with 4 bases in the middle. The germline V gene has CDR1 LGHNT and CDR2 FRNRAP. The CDR3 spells CASGDEETQYF. The CDR3 nucleotides are TGTGCTAGTGGTGACGAAGAGACCCAGTACTTC.

This clonotype was seen a handful of times. The V and J genes are TRBV29-1 and TRBJ2-7; D may be TRBD1 (6 bases). The CDR3 totals 14 residues. With 3 bases removed from V and 5 bases from J, the gap between germline ends came to 17 bases. Germline CDR1 and CDR2: SQVTM and ANQGSEA. CDR3 sequence (DNA): TGCAGCGTTGAGGGGACAAAAAAACACCACGAGCAGTACTTC. Translated, it gives CSVEGTKKHHEQYF.

This clonotype was seen repeatedly, ten times or more. This rearrangement joins TRBV5-1 to TRBJ2-3; 7 nucleotides line up with TRBD2. Trimming cost V 4 bases and J 0 bases; bases outside gene matches: 5. Germline lookup yields CDR1 SGHRS and CDR2 YFSETQ. CDR3 length equals 15 residues. The CDR3 protein is CASSPGLPSTDTQYF. CDR3 bases: TGCGCCAGCAGCCCGGGACTACCAAGCACAGATACGCAGTATTTT.

The chain combines TRBV29-1 with TRBJ2-5; 7 bases align to TRBD1. CDR1 is SQVTM and CDR2 is ANQGSEA in the germline V gene. J lost 5 bases, V lost 7 bases, and 13 bases had no gene match. The CDR3 is made up of 14 amino acids. The DNA of the CDR3 is TGCAGCGCAAATAGACAGGGTGCGAGGGAGACCCAGTACTTC. It encodes CSANRQGARETQYF.

The J gene is TRBJ2-3, the V gene TRBV29-1, with D possibly being TRBD1 or TRBD2 (5 bases each). V lost 1 base and J lost 2, with 7 bases in between. The germline gives CDR1 SQVTM, CDR2 ANQGSEA. The CDR3 runs 13 residues. Written as DNA, the CDR3 is TGCAGCGTTGAAGGAGGGGACACAGATACGCAGTATTTT. The encoded protein is CSVEGGDTDTQYF.

This clonotype was detected many times. This chain joins TRBV5-1 and TRBJ2-1, with a tentative D call TRBD2 (6 bases). Germline lookup yields CDR1 SGHRS and CDR2 YFSETQ. V lost 4 bases to trimming and J lost 3 bases, with 14 bases between them. The CDR3 has 15 amino acids. The CDR3 loop is CASSVGTDYYNEQFF. The DNA of the CDR3 is TGCGCCAGCAGCGTGGGGACTGACTACTACAATGAGCAGTTCTTC.

This clonotype was counted many times. The chain joins TRBV20-1 to TRBJ2-1; D gene unclear. The CDR3 runs 14 residues. Trimming left V 1 base short and J 0 bases short, with 7 bases between. Germline CDR1 DFQATT, CDR2 SNEGSKA (reference sequence). This chain's CDR3 is CSARGHSSYNEQFF. CDR3 nucleotide sequence: TGCAGTGCTAGAGGACACAGCTCCTACAATGAGCAGTTCTTC.

This clonotype came up a few times. The J gene is TRBJ2-3, the V gene TRBV7-2, with D perhaps matching TRBD2 (5 bases). In germline, CDR1 is SGHTA, CDR2 FQGNSA. With 5 bases removed from V and 3 bases from J, the gap between germline ends came to 12 bases. CDR3 length equals 14 residues. The CDR3 reads CASSPERWTDTQYF. For the CDR3, the DNA is TGTGCCAGCAGCCCCGAGCGGTGGACAGATACGCAGTATTTT.

The V and J genes are TRBV19 and TRBJ1-1; D ambiguous. Germline V gene sequence: CDR1 LNHDA, CDR2 SQIVND (reference sequence). Trimming stripped 5 bases from V and 4 bases from J, with 17 bases between. This CDR3 region has 15 residues. The CDR3 DNA is TGTGCCAGTAGTCCGCTTTGGGGAGGAGTCACTGAAGCTTTCTTT. This codes for CASSPLWGGVTEAFF.

This clonotype was seen repeatedly, ten times or more. The chain has TRBV2 and TRBJ1-1; D is possibly TRBD1 (5 bases). There are 13 residues in the CDR3. Germline V gene sequence: CDR1 SNHLY, CDR2 FYNNEI. With 7 bases removed from V and 6 bases from J, the gap between germline ends came to 15 bases. CDR3: CASKTGEGSEAFF. DNA for the CDR3: TGTGCCAGCAAAACAGGAGAGGGGTCTGAAGCTTTCTTT.

Ten or more counts support this clonotype. The rearrangement links TRBV7-9 to TRBJ2-5; TRBD1 aligns across 7 bases. Germline CDR1 is SEHNR and CDR2 is FQNEAQ (reference sequence). This CDR3 comprises 14 residues. Losses at the gene ends were 6 bases for V and 2 bases for J; bases not matched to a gene: 6. The CDR3 DNA follows: TGTGCCAGCAGTCAGGACAGGTTTCAAGAGACCCAGTACTTC. It is translated as CASSQDRFQETQYF.

The chain couples TRBV30 to TRBJ1-2, with unresolved D. CDR1 is GTSNPN and CDR2 is SVGIG in the germline V gene (reference sequence). The CDR3 is 14 residues long. V was pared by 2 bases and J by 6 bases, with 16 bases between. The CDR3 DNA reads as TGTGCCTGGAGTAGAGAGGCCAGATTGAATGGCTACACCTTC. Its protein is CAWSREARLNGYTF.

This clonotype has ten or more counts. CDR3 amino acids: CASSLATGSTDTQYF. The CDR3 nucleotides are TGTGCCAGCAGTTTAGCGACCGGTAGCACAGATACGCAGTATTTT. The chain couples TRBV12-3 or TRBV12-4 to TRBJ2-3, with D unresolved. V gave up 0 bases and J gave up 0 bases, with 7 bases separating them. CDR3 length: 15 amino acids.

This clonotype was picked up a small number of times. The chain recombines TRBV7-8 with TRBJ2-1; 11 positions match TRBD2. V lost 5 bases to trimming and J lost 0 bases; unmatched junction nucleotides: 9. Germline CDR1 and CDR2: SGHVS and FQNEAQ. CDR3 length: 18 amino acids. CDR3 sequence (DNA): TGTGCCAGCAGCCCAGGGACTAGCGGAAAGAGCTCCTACAATGAGCAGTTCTTC. This gives the protein CASSPGTSGKSSYNEQFF.

This clonotype was seen a handful of times. V gene TRBV3-1 combines with J gene TRBJ2-5; D gene unclear. This CDR3 has 12 amino acids. The V end was cut by 1 base, the J end by 9 bases, with 9 bases between. Germline CDR1 LGHDT, CDR2 YNNKEL (reference sequence). The CDR3, as DNA: TGTGCCAGCAGCCAAGTTGAGGCGGCCCAGTACTTC. Translating gives CASSQVEAAQYF.

This clonotype was counted at least ten times. V and J are TRBV12-3 or TRBV12-4 and TRBJ1-5; the match to TRBD1 covers 7 bases. J lost 3 bases, V lost 6 bases, and 8 bases had no gene match. This CDR3 comprises 15 residues. DNA for the CDR3: TGTGCCAGCAGGGGGGGACAGTCGTCCAATCAGCCCCAGCATTTT. Translated: CASRGGQSSNQPQHF.

This clonotype was observed many times. The DNA of the CDR3 is TGTGCCAGCAGTTCCCTAGCGGGAGTTGGAACCGGGGAGCTGTTTTTT. The encoded protein is CASSSLAGVGTGELFF. V is TRBV28 and J is TRBJ2-2; TRBD2 agrees at 10 bases. The CDR3 is 16 residues long. Germline-derived CDR1 and CDR2 are MDHEN and SYDVKM. V trimming: 4 bases; J trimming: 5 bases; junction bases outside the gene matches: 7.

The J gene is TRBJ2-1, the V gene TRBV12-3 or TRBV12-4, with D possibly matching TRBD2 (5 bases). The CDR3 is 16 amino acids. V was pared by 5 bases and J by 5 bases, with 19 bases between. CDR3 DNA sequence: TGTGCCAGCAGTCTCATGGGCCCGGGGTGGGACAATGAGCAGTTCTTC. It translates to CASSLMGPGWDNEQFF.

The chain combines TRBV12-3 or TRBV12-4 with TRBJ2-5, with TRBD2 matching over 8 bases. CDR3 length equals 14 residues. J was trimmed by 7 bases and V by 6 bases; bases with no gene match: 10. CDR3 DNA: TGTGCCAGCAGCCCCGGACTAGCTCAGGGGACCCAGTACTTC. Translating gives CASSPGLAQGTQYF.

About this clonotype: The junction differs from germline at one of its ends, possibly a read error. This rearrangement joins TRBV7-7 to TRBJ2-5; D is possibly TRBD2 (7 bases). Germline lookup yields CDR1 SSHAT and CDR2 FNYEAQ (reference sequence). The CDR3 spans 14 residues. CDR3 nucleotides: TGTGCTAGCAGCTGGGGGGGGCATGAAGAGACCCAGTACTTC. Amino acids: CASSWGGHEETQYF.

This clonotype was counted a few times. The chain links TRBV4-3 to TRBJ2-2; 8 bases map to TRBD1. Germline CDR1 LGHNA, CDR2 YSLEER. The CDR3 has 16 amino acids. After removal of 8 bases from V and 4 bases from J, the junction contained 12 bases not matched to a gene. The CDR3 loop is CASRSGGALGTGELFF. The CDR3 DNA reads as TGCGCCAGCCGCTCAGGGGGCGCGCTAGGCACCGGGGAGCTGTTTTTT.

This clonotype was counted at least ten times. This chain joins TRBV20-1 and TRBJ2-3; either TRBD1 or TRBD2 may fit D (5 bases each). The CDR3 runs to 14 residues. V dropped 6 bases and J dropped 4 bases, with 17 bases sitting between them. Germline CDR1 is DFQATT and CDR2 is SNEGSKA (reference sequence). The CDR3 sequence: CSAHSGTTSDTQYF. CDR3 DNA sequence: TGCAGTGCACATTCAGGGACGACCTCAGATACGCAGTATTTT.